This T cell receptor beta chain was recorded in a study of identical twins. This clonotype was recorded at least ten times. Its specificity is not known. Study findings and constraints: A partial confounding effect on zero-insertion analyses could come from invariant MAIT and iNKT cells. It was cross-sectional statistical analysis, not following the same donors, that the conclusions relied on. Out-of-frame alpha sequences common to twins exhibited an excess of low generation probability.

Trimming took 5 bases from V and 5 from J; bases not matched to a gene: 6. There are 13 residues in the CDR3. Template switching, a step in the protocol, added a universal primer site, and cDNA carried unique molecular identifiers. Each CDR3 protein is one row after TCRdb ran MiXCR on the 5' RACE reads. The top ten clones hold less than 15% of a sample with 410,000 or so distinct CDR3 sequences, around 20% of them seen once. The source material was naive T cells sorted from blood. The chain uses TRBV12-3 or TRBV12-4 and TRBJ2-7, with 7 bases that match TRBD1. The sequence derives from a middle-aged man in good health. For the CDR3, the DNA is TGTGCCAGCAGTCCCTACAGGGGCCACGAGCAGTACTTC. Translation: CASSPYRGHEQYF.